The 16 T cell receptor beta chains reported below all come from one sample, sequenced in a study of identical twins. TCRdb analysed the 5' RACE reads with MiXCR anew, one entry per CDR3 protein. The sample records fewer than 250,000 distinct CDR3 sequences, 7.5% being singletons. A further study also used this sample, focusing on yellow fever vaccine responses in identical twins.

Material: memory (CD45RO+) T cells sorted from blood. The receptor set was obtained from a woman between 18 and 29 years old in good health.

This clonotype was seen a few times. The rearrangement joins TRBV4-2 to TRBJ2-1; 12 bases line up with TRBD2. CDR3 size: 17 residues. Trimming at V came to 0 bases and at J to 5 bases, leaving 5 bases not matched to a gene. CDR1 and CDR2 from the germline V gene are LGHNA and YNFKEQ. The CDR3 DNA follows: TGTGCCAGCAGCCAAGATATGGGACTAGCGGGCAACAATGAGCAGTTCTTC. This sequence encodes CASSQDMGLAGNNEQFF.

The rearrangement links TRBV7-2 to TRBJ2-3; possibly TRBD2 for D (6 bases). The CDR3 has 15 residues. Looked up from germline, CDR1 is SGHTA and CDR2 is FQGNSA. V was shortened by 0 bases and J by 1 base, with 8 bases between the two germline ends. In nucleotides, the CDR3 is TGTGCCAGCAGCTTAGCCACTAGCCGCACAGATACGCAGTATTTT. It codes for CASSLATSRTDTQYF.

In its sample, this clonotype was seen a few times. The CDR3 is CASSWGDGLGGETQYF. Written as DNA, the CDR3 is TGCGCCAGCAGCTGGGGAGACGGCCTTGGGGGGGAGACCCAGTACTTC. The gene calls are TRBV5-1 and TRBJ2-5; a weak D match, TRBD2 (6 bases). Trimming removed 3 bases at V and 5 bases at J, with 20 bases between. The CDR3 spans 16 residues. Germline V CDR1 and CDR2: SGHRS, YFSETQ.

Many counts were recorded for this clonotype. The J gene is TRBJ1-5, the V gene TRBV28; TRBD1 might be the D (5 bases). The V end lost 10 bases, the J end lost 5 bases, and 18 bases lay between the germline ends. CDR1 MDHEN and CDR2 SYDVKM come from the germline V gene. This CDR3 contains 14 residues. The CDR3 bases are TGTGCCACCCGGGGATGGGGGACCCATCAGCCCCAGCATTTT. Translated: CATRGWGTHQPQHF. The full variable domain, in which reference TRBV28 and TRBJ1-5 provide the parts outside the CDR3, is DVKVTQSSRYLVKRTGEKVFLECVQDMDHENMFWYRQDPGLGLRLIYFSYDVKMKEKGDIPEGYSVSREKKERFSLILESASTNQTSMYLCATRGWGTHQPQHFGDGTRLSIL.

This clonotype turned up a few times. The chain links TRBV7-3 to TRBJ2-5; TRBD2 agrees at 7 bases. The germline V gene has CDR1 SGHTA and CDR2 FQGTGA. The V segment lost 5 bases and the J segment 3 bases; nucleotides outside the gene matches: 3. The CDR3 has 13 amino acids. CDR3 residues: CASSKTSEETQYF. The CDR3 nucleotides read TGTGCCAGCAGCAAAACTAGCGAAGAGACCCAGTACTTC.

This clonotype was recorded at least ten times. The chain has TRBV11-1 and TRBJ2-5; D uncertain. Trimming cost V 5 bases and J 7 bases, with 11 bases left between them. The CDR3 has 12 residues. Per germline, CDR1 SGHAT and CDR2 FQDESV (reference sequence). This CDR3 reads CASSPKWGTQYF. CDR3 nucleotide sequence: TGTGCCAGCAGCCCAAAATGGGGGACCCAGTACTTC.

Here the CDR3 DNA reads TGTGCCAGCTCACCACGTAACGCGGGACTGAACACCGGGGAGCTGTTTTTT. As protein: CASSPRNAGLNTGELFF. The chain has TRBV18 and TRBJ2-2, with a tentative D call TRBD2 (6 bases). Trimming took 1 base from V and 1 from J, leaving 13 bases between them. The germline gives CDR1 KGHSH, CDR2 LQKENI. The CDR3 is 17 residues long.

This clonotype has at least ten counts. The chain is built from TRBV4-3 and TRBJ2-5, with 15 bases identical to TRBD2. With 1 base clipped from V and 4 bases from J, the junction kept 4 bases outside the gene matches. In germline, CDR1 is LGHNA, CDR2 YSLEER. CDR3 length: 17 amino acids. This CDR3 is CASSQAPGLAGGETQYF. The CDR3 DNA reads as TGCGCCAGCAGCCAAGCCCCGGGACTAGCGGGAGGAGAGACCCAGTACTTC.

The genes are TRBV7-9 and TRBJ2-2; TRBD2 aligns across 7 bases. This CDR3 has 19 amino acids. The germline V gene has CDR1 SEHNR and CDR2 FQNEAQ (reference sequence). The junction had 19 bases not matched to a gene; V was cut back by 8 bases and J by 1 base. CDR3 sequence reads: CASGPGVTPGLRNTGELFF. DNA for the CDR3: TGTGCCAGCGGCCCCGGGGTGACGCCGGGACTACGGAACACCGGGGAGCTGTTTTTT.

This clonotype has just a few counts. The rearrangement uses TRBV7-2 and TRBJ2-3; 8 nucleotides match TRBD1. The CDR3 runs to 14 residues. V lost 4 bases to trimming and J lost 3 bases; unmatched junction nucleotides: 3. Germline V lookup: CDR1 SGHTA, CDR2 FQGNSA. CDR3 in DNA: TGTGCCAGCAGCTCCTGGACAGGGACAGATACGCAGTATTTT. Translating gives CASSSWTGTDTQYF.

This clonotype was seen ten or more times. The chain recombines TRBV29-1 with TRBJ1-2; D unresolved. V was cut by 4 bases and J by 7 bases, with 13 bases left in between. CDR3 length equals 12 residues. The V gene's germline CDR1 is SQVTM and CDR2 ANQGSEA. The CDR3 loop reads CSVVQQLSGYTF. The CDR3 DNA follows: TGCAGCGTTGTACAGCAATTGAGTGGCTACACCTTC.

This clonotype was recorded many times. J is TRBJ2-1 and V is TRBV20-1; D is undetermined. This CDR3 contains 13 residues. V was trimmed by 1 base and J by 8 bases, leaving 12 bases between them. Germline loops: CDR1 DFQATT, CDR2 SNEGSKA (reference sequence). The CDR3: CSARVLVSHEQFF. In DNA, the CDR3 is TGCAGTGCTAGAGTCCTAGTTTCCCATGAGCAGTTCTTC.

This clonotype was recorded a few times. The chain is built from TRBV18 and TRBJ2-1; the D gene is possibly TRBD2 (5 bases). CDR1 is KGHSH, CDR2 LQKENI, per germline. V lost 3 bases and J lost 9, with 12 bases in between. The CDR3 extends over 13 amino acids. The CDR3 loop is CASSPLVRGEQFF. The CDR3 DNA reads TGTGCCAGCTCACCGCTAGTCCGGGGTGAGCAGTTCTTC.

This clonotype was detected many times. J is TRBJ2-3 and V is TRBV12-3 or TRBV12-4; the match to TRBD1 covers 7 bases. CDR3 length: 15 amino acids. V dropped 5 bases and J dropped 3; count of bases not matched to a gene: 8. CDR3 DNA: TGTGCCAGCAGTCCAGGTGTCAGGGGGACAGATACGCAGTATTTT. It is translated as CASSPGVRGTDTQYF.

In its sample, this clonotype was seen many times. V usage is TRBV7-2 and J usage is TRBJ2-1; a weak D match, TRBD2 (7 bases). This CDR3 has 13 amino acids. Between the trimmed V and J ends, which lost 6 bases and 9 bases, there was a span of 15 bases. The germline V gene has CDR1 SGHTA and CDR2 FQGNSA. The CDR3 region has the DNA TGTGCCAGCAGAATCACGGGGGGCACTGAGCAGTTCTTC. Protein product: CASRITGGTEQFF.

This clonotype has a handful of counts. This sequence joins TRBV28 and TRBJ2-2; no definite D call. The V gene lost 2 bases and the J gene lost 5 bases, with 6 bases spanning the gap. CDR1 is MDHEN, CDR2 SYDVKM, per germline. This CDR3 has 13 residues. The DNA of the CDR3 is TGTGCCAGCAGTTTAGGGCGGACCGGGGAGCTGTTTTTT. The encoded protein is CASSLGRTGELFF.